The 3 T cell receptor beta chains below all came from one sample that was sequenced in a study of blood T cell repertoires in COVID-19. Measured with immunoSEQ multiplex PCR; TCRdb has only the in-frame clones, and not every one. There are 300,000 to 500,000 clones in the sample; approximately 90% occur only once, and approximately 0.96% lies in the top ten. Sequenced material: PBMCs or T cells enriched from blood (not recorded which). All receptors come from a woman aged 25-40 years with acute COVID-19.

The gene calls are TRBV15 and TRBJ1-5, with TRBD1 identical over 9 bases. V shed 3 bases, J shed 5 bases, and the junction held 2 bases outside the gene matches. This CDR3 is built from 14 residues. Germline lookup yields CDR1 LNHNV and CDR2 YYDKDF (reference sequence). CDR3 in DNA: TGTGCCACCAGCAGCCGGGACAGGGATCAGCCCCAGCATTTT. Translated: CATSSRDRDQPQHF.

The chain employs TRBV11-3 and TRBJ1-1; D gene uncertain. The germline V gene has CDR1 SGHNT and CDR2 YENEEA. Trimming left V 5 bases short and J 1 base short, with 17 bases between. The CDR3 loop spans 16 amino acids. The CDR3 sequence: CASSPCANRRNTEAFF. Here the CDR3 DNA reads TGTGCCAGCAGCCCTTGCGCCAACCGTCGGAACACTGAAGCTTTCTTT.

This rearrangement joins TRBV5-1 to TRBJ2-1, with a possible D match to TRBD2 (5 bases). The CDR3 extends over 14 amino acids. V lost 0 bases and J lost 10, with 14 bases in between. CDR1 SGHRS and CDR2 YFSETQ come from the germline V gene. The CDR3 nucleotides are TGCGCCAGCAGCTTGGCCGGTGCCCCGGGGGAGCAGTTCTTC. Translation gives CASSLAGAPGEQFF.